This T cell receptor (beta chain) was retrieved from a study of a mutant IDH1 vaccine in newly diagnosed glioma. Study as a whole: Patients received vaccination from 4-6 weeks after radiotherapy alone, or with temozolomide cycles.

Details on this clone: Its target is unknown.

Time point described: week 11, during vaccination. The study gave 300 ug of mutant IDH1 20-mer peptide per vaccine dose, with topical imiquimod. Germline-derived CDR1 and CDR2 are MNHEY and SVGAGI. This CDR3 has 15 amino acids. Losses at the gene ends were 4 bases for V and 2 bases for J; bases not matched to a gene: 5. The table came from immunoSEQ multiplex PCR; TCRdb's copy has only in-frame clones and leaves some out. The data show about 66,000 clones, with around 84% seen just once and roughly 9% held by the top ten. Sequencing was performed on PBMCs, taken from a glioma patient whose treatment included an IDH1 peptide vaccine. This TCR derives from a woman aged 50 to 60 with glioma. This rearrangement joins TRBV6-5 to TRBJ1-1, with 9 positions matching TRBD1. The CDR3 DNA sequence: TGTGCCAGCAGTTCCCCGGGACAGGGCAACACTGAAGCTTTCTTT. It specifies CASSSPGQGNTEAFF.